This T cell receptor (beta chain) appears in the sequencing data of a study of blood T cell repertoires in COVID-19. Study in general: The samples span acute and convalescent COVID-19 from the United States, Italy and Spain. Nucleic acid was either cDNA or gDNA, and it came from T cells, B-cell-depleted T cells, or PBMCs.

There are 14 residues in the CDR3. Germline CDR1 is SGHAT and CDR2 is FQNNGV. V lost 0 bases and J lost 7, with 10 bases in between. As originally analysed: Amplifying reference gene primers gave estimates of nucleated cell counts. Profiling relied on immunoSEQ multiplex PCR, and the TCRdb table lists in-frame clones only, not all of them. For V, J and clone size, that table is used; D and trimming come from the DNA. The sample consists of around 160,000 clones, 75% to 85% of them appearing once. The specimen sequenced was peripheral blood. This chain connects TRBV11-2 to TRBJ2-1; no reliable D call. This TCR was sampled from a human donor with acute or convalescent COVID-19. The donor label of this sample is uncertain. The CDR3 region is CASSLEGRSNEQFF. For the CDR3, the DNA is TGTGCCAGCAGCTTAGAGGGCCGATCAAATGAGCAGTTCTTC.